Shown below are 10 T cell receptor beta chains from a single sample sequenced in a study of T cell responses to AZD1222 COVID-19 vaccine. Assay: immunoSEQ multiplex PCR; the TCRdb copy retains only in-frame clones and omits some. The sample records around 120,000 clones, under 95% being singletons. Specimen: peripheral blood, collected 28 days after the second AZD1222 dose. The origin of the receptors is an adult who received the AZD1222 COVID-19 vaccine.

This sequence joins TRBV5-8 and TRBJ2-7; D tentatively reads TRBD1 or TRBD2 (5 bases each). V lost 4 bases to trimming and J lost 3 bases, with 17 bases between them. This CDR3 has 15 residues. The germline V gene encodes CDR1 SGHTS and CDR2 YDEGEE. The CDR3 coding sequence is TGTGCCAGCAGCCTACGGGGAGCCAGGGTCTACGAGCAGTACTTC. It translates to CASSLRGARVYEQYF.

This clone was seen more than once but under ten times. The genes are TRBV18 and TRBJ2-3; the D gene could be TRBD1 or TRBD2 (5 bases each). The CDR3 consists of 14 residues. With 1 base removed from V and 4 bases from J, the gap between germline ends came to 9 bases. Per germline, CDR1 KGHSH and CDR2 LQKENI. The CDR3 region is CASSPRGSPDTQYF. DNA for the CDR3: TGTGCCAGCTCACCACGGGGGAGCCCAGATACGCAGTATTTT.

V usage is TRBV27 and J usage is TRBJ2-7; D uncertain. This CDR3 is 14 amino acids long. CDR1 is MNHEY and CDR2 is SMNVEV in the germline V gene (reference sequence). Deletions cut 3 bases from V and 6 bases from J, with 15 bases between. CDR3 nucleotides: TGTGCCAGCAGTTTTATCTCGAATCCAGGCGAGCAGTACTTC. Its translation is CASSFISNPGEQYF.

The chain carries TRBV6-1 and TRBJ1-6; D is ambiguous. The CDR3 length is 13 residues. Trimming took 2 bases from V and 8 from J, leaving 7 bases between them. The germline V gene encodes CDR1 MNHNS and CDR2 SASEGT. CDR3 in amino acids: CASSEYQHSPLHF. Here the CDR3 DNA reads TGTGCCAGCAGTGAATATCAGCATTCACCCCTCCACTTT.

The V and J genes are TRBV4-3 and TRBJ2-3, with 7 nucleotides matching TRBD2. Losses at the gene ends were 0 bases for V and 3 bases for J; bases not matched to a gene: 6. The CDR3 runs to 16 residues. CDR1 and CDR2 from the germline V gene are LGHNA and YSLEER. Here the CDR3 DNA reads TGCGCCAGCAGCCAAGAATGGCGGGGAGGGACAGATACGCAGTATTTT. Translation gives CASSQEWRGGTDTQYF.

The V gene is TRBV7-9, the J gene TRBJ1-2; 8 nucleotides match TRBD1. The trim removed 1 base at V and 7 bases at J, leaving 5 bases unmatched. CDR1 and CDR2 (germline): SEHNR, FQNEAQ (reference sequence). The CDR3 loop spans 14 amino acids. For the CDR3, the DNA is TGTGCCAGCAGCTTAGGCCAGGGGGCTTCTGGCTACACCTTC. Amino acids: CASSLGQGASGYTF.

V is TRBV6-5 and J is TRBJ1-2; 8 bases fit TRBD1. The CDR3 has 15 residues. Looked up from germline, CDR1 is MNHEY and CDR2 is SVGAGI. Germline trimming cut 2 bases from V and 8 bases from J; bases unmatched to any gene: 10. This chain's CDR3 is CASSYALQGVEGYTF. CDR3 sequence (DNA): TGTGCCAGCAGTTACGCCTTACAGGGGGTAGAGGGCTACACCTTC.

CDR3 DNA sequence: TGCAGTGCCATAACAGGGGATCAAGCTTTCTTT. It specifies CSAITGDQAFF. V and J are TRBV20-1 and TRBJ1-1; 7 bases align to TRBD1. CDR1 and CDR2 from the germline V gene are DFQATT and SNEGSKA (reference sequence). This CDR3 contains 11 residues. V gave up 6 bases and J gave up 9 bases; unmatched junction bases: 7.

CDR3 protein: CASRGQGSSPLHF. The CDR3, as DNA: TGTGCCAGCAGGGGACAGGGGAGCTCACCCCTCCACTTT. The J gene is TRBJ1-6, the V gene TRBV12-3 or TRBV12-4, with 10 nucleotides matching TRBD1. Trimming removed 6 bases from V and 10 bases from J; junction bases left unmatched: 3. CDR3 size: 13 residues.

The genes are TRBV6-5 and TRBJ2-1; D not resolved. The germline V gene has CDR1 MNHEY and CDR2 SVGAGI. With 8 bases removed from V and 4 bases from J, the gap between germline ends came to 6 bases. The CDR3 runs 11 residues. The CDR3 loop reads CASLAYNEQFF. In nucleotides, the CDR3 is TGTGCCAGCCTCGCGTACAATGAGCAGTTCTTC.